These 14 T cell receptor beta chains share one sample of origin, sequenced in a study of blood T cell repertoires in COVID-19. The method was immunoSEQ multiplex PCR; TCRdb's version includes in-frame clones alone and lacks a portion of them. Of some 100,000 clones listed, roughly 86% are singletons. Sequenced material: peripheral blood. The source is a man aged 45 to 65 with acute or convalescent COVID-19.

The chain is built from TRBV5-5 and TRBJ1-3; 8 bases map to TRBD1. Per germline, CDR1 SGHKS and CDR2 YYEKEE (reference sequence). Trimming at V came to 2 bases and at J to 0 bases, leaving 10 bases not matched to a gene. The CDR3 runs 18 residues. The CDR3 region is CASSFLRRTGISGNTIYF. The CDR3 DNA is TGTGCCAGCAGCTTCCTGCGGCGGACAGGGATCTCTGGAAACACCATATATTTT.

The V gene is TRBV6-5, the J gene TRBJ1-6; no clear D. The CDR3 runs 12 residues. Trimming removed 0 bases from V and 15 bases from J, with 9 bases in between. Germline CDR1 is MNHEY and CDR2 is SVGAGI. CDR3 DNA: TGTGCCAGCAGTTACTCGTTAAAACACCTCCACTTT. The encoded protein is CASSYSLKHLHF.

The rearrangement joins TRBV30 to TRBJ1-1; a possible D gene is TRBD1 (5 bases). V dropped 4 bases and J dropped 3 bases, with 12 bases sitting between them. Germline V CDR1 and CDR2: GTSNPN, SVGIG (reference sequence). This CDR3 spans 13 amino acids. CDR3 nucleotide sequence: TGTGCCTGGAAGCGAGGGGACTACACTGAAGCTTTCTTT. Protein product: CAWKRGDYTEAFF.

The chain joins TRBV13 to TRBJ2-6, with TRBD2 as a possible D gene (5 bases). Germline CDR1 is PRHDT and CDR2 is FYEKMQ (reference sequence). The germline V and J ends were trimmed by 3 bases and 4 bases, with 10 bases remaining between them. This CDR3 region has 15 residues. CDR3 amino acids: CASSFYREGANVLTF. The CDR3, as DNA: TGTGCCAGCAGCTTCTATAGGGAGGGGGCCAACGTCCTGACTTTC.

The chain combines TRBV7-9 with TRBJ1-1, with D hard to call. The CDR3 sequence is 13 residues long. Trimming stripped 4 bases from V and 1 base from J, with 7 bases between. CDR1 and CDR2 (germline): SEHNR, FQNEAQ (reference sequence). The DNA for the CDR3 is TGTGCCAGCAGCTCAACTGGGAACACTGAAGCTTTCTTT. Translation gives CASSSTGNTEAFF.

V is TRBV5-1 and J is TRBJ2-5; D might be TRBD2 (5 bases). This CDR3 is 13 amino acids long. The germline gives CDR1 SGHRS, CDR2 YFSETQ. With 1 base removed from V and 2 bases from J, the gap between germline ends came to 6 bases. CDR3: CASSLRGQETQYF. In nucleotides, the CDR3 is TGCGCCAGCAGCTTGCGGGGACAAGAGACCCAGTACTTC.

In its sample, this clone was seen a few times. The chain joins TRBV7-9 to TRBJ1-1; D not certain. CDR1 is SEHNR, CDR2 FQNEAQ, per germline (reference sequence). The V end was cut by 1 base, the J end by 10 bases, with 10 bases between. The CDR3 is 12 amino acids. CDR3 protein: CASSLDSGSAFF. The CDR3 DNA is TGTGCCAGCAGCTTAGATTCCGGGTCAGCTTTCTTT.

V usage is TRBV27 and J usage is TRBJ2-1, with 13 bases matching TRBD2. The V and J ends lost 4 bases and 11 bases, in that order; junction bases with no gene match: 14. CDR1 is MNHEY, CDR2 SMNVEV, per germline (reference sequence). The CDR3 totals 17 residues. The DNA for the CDR3 is TGTGCCAGCAGTTCCCCCACTACTAGCGGGAGGGGGAGTCAGCAGTTCTTC. This gives the protein CASSSPTTSGRGSQQFF.

The CDR3 loop reads CASSPPEEQYF. The CDR3 bases are TGTGCCAGCTCACCACCGGAGGAGCAGTACTTC. This chain joins TRBV18 and TRBJ2-7; no reliable D call. This CDR3 comprises 11 residues. V gave up 0 bases and J gave up 7 bases, with 4 bases separating them. The germline V gene has CDR1 KGHSH and CDR2 LQKENI.

The rearrangement uses TRBV7-9 and TRBJ2-7; no clear D gene. CDR1 is SEHNR and CDR2 is FQNEAQ in the germline V gene (reference sequence). This CDR3 is built from 14 residues. V lost 3 bases to trimming and J lost 0 bases, with 9 bases between them. The CDR3 reads CASSFHSLSYEQYF. CDR3 in DNA: TGTGCCAGCAGCTTTCACAGCCTCTCCTACGAGCAGTACTTC.

The chain carries TRBV29-1 and TRBJ2-7, with D possibly matching TRBD2 (6 bases). Germline CDR1 is SQVTM and CDR2 is ANQGSEA. The V gene lost 0 bases and the J gene lost 2 bases, with 8 bases spanning the gap. This CDR3 contains 13 residues. The chain's CDR3 is CSVEDTGAYEQYF. The CDR3 bases are TGCAGCGTTGAAGATACGGGGGCCTACGAGCAGTACTTC.

The rearrangement joins TRBV2 to TRBJ1-2; TRBD1 aligns across 7 bases. There are 15 residues in the CDR3. V gave up 5 bases and J gave up 8 bases; unmatched junction bases: 14. CDR1 is SNHLY, CDR2 FYNNEI, per germline. CDR3 sequence reads: CASSPSFTGAKGYTF. DNA of the CDR3: TGTGCCAGCAGTCCCTCGTTTACAGGGGCGAAAGGCTACACCTTC.

In its sample, this clone was seen once. V gene TRBV12-3 or TRBV12-4 combines with J gene TRBJ2-1; TRBD2 aligns across 9 bases. V shed 8 bases, J shed 12 bases, and the junction held 11 bases outside the gene matches. The CDR3 is 13 amino acids. CDR3 protein: CASSASGIDLQFF. CDR3 nucleotide sequence: TGTGCCAGCTCCGCTAGCGGGATCGACTTGCAGTTCTTC.

This clone was seen once. This chain links TRBV5-5 with TRBJ2-2; a possible D gene is TRBD1 (5 bases). V lost 2 bases and J lost 0, with 11 bases in between. CDR3 length: 16 residues. Germline CDR1 SGHKS, CDR2 YYEKEE (reference sequence). CDR3 sequence (DNA): TGTGCCAGCAGCTTCCTTGACAGTTCGAACACCGGGGAGCTGTTTTTT. Protein: CASSFLDSSNTGELFF.